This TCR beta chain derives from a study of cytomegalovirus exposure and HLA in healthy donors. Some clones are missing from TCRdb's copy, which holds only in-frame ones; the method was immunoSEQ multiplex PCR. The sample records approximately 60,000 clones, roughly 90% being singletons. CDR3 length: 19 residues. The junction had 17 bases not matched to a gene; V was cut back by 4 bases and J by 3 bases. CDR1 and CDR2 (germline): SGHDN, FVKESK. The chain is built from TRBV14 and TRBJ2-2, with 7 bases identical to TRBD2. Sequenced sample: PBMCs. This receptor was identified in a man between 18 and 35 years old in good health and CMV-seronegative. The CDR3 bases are TGTGCCAGCAGCCTACGGGGTACCCACTGGGCGGGAGACACCGGGGAGCTGTTTTTT. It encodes CASSLRGTHWAGDTGELFF.